One sample yielded the 20 T cell receptor beta chains listed below, sequenced in a study of T-cell memory formation after mild COVID-19. Via MiXCR, TCRdb re-called the 5' RACE reads, giving one row per CDR3 protein. The data contain under 200,000 distinct CDR3 sequences, over 10% of them singletons. Input material: PBMCs or a T cell subset sorted from them (not recorded which). The receptor set was obtained from a man between 18 and 35 years old who had mild COVID-19 (a few samples of this study predate the infection). Cell type and time point are not known.

The chain joins TRBV6-5 to TRBJ1-2; 7 nucleotides match TRBD1. The CDR3 is 14 amino acids. With 7 bases clipped from V and 4 bases from J, the junction kept 9 bases outside the gene matches. The germline V gene has CDR1 MNHEY and CDR2 SVGAGI. The CDR3 DNA reads TGTGCCAGCACCCAGGGGGGTCTTTTCTATGGCTACACCTTC. Translation: CASTQGGLFYGYTF.

In its sample, this clonotype was seen a few times. This chain's CDR3 is CASSDDPTGELFF. CDR3 DNA: TGTGCCAGCAGCGACGATCCGACCGGGGAGCTGTTTTTT. The chain carries TRBV5-5 and TRBJ2-2; no firm D call. From germline, CDR1 is SGHKS and CDR2 YYEKEE (reference sequence). CDR3 length: 13 residues. V was cut by 4 bases and J by 5 bases, with 9 bases left in between.

The chain joins TRBV3-1 to TRBJ2-3; 7 positions agree with TRBD2. V lost 3 bases, J lost 1 base, and 13 bases stayed unmatched. The CDR3 covers 18 residues. CDR1 is LGHDT and CDR2 is YNNKEL in the germline V gene (reference sequence). CDR3 amino acids: CASSHSGAGKGGTDTQYF. CDR3 in DNA: TGTGCCAGCAGCCACAGCGGGGCAGGGAAGGGCGGCACAGATACGCAGTATTTT.

In DNA, the CDR3 is TGCAGTGCTAGATGGGTTGAAGCTTTCTTT. The encoded protein is CSARWVEAFF. The chain combines TRBV20-1 with TRBJ1-1; D is ambiguous. V was trimmed by 2 bases and J by 7 bases, leaving 5 bases between them. The V gene's germline CDR1 is DFQATT and CDR2 SNEGSKA (reference sequence). The CDR3 runs to 10 residues.

This clonotype was seen a handful of times. The CDR3 sequence: CASSRGGGYEQYF. CDR3 coding DNA: TGTGCCAGCAGCCGGGGGGGCGGCTACGAGCAGTACTTC. V and J are TRBV4-2 and TRBJ2-7, with D perhaps matching TRBD2 (7 bases). The CDR3 has 13 residues. V dropped 4 bases and J dropped 3 bases, with 10 bases sitting between them. Germline CDR1 and CDR2: LGHNA and YNFKEQ.

This clonotype was detected ten times or more. The V call is TRBV15, the J call TRBJ2-2; D is undetermined. The CDR3 extends over 13 amino acids. CDR1 is LNHNV and CDR2 is YYDKDF in the germline V gene (reference sequence). Trimming left V 4 bases short and J 7 bases short, with 10 bases between. The CDR3 bases are TGTGCCACCAGCAACCTGGTAAACGGGGAGCTGTTTTTT. Amino acid sequence: CATSNLVNGELFF.

The V call is TRBV20-1, the J call TRBJ2-3; D is unresolved. The CDR3 consists of 14 residues. The germline gives CDR1 DFQATT, CDR2 SNEGSKA (reference sequence). V was trimmed by 1 base and J by 2 bases, leaving 10 bases between them. The CDR3 DNA sequence: TGCAGTGCTAGAGTCGGACCTAACACAGATACGCAGTATTTT. Protein: CSARVGPNTDTQYF.

The chain joins TRBV7-3 to TRBJ2-3; 10 bases are a match to TRBD1. The CDR3 loop spans 15 amino acids. Germline V gene data show CDR1 as SGHTA and CDR2 as FQGTGA. V gave up 5 bases and J gave up 5 bases; unmatched junction bases: 7. CDR3: CASSPGWTGGDTQYF. CDR3 nucleotide sequence: TGTGCCAGCAGCCCGGGGTGGACAGGGGGAGATACGCAGTATTTT.

The genes are TRBV15 and TRBJ1-1; TRBD1 aligns across 7 bases. Looked up from germline, CDR1 is LNHNV and CDR2 is YYDKDF (reference sequence). The CDR3 runs 13 residues. The ends lost 4 bases at V and 8 bases at J; junction bases unmatched: 7. The chain's CDR3 is CATSKTGQKEAFF. CDR3 nucleotide sequence: TGTGCCACCAGCAAGACGGGACAGAAAGAAGCTTTCTTT.

The rearrangement links TRBV14 to TRBJ2-7; D ambiguous. Trimming removed 3 bases at V and 2 bases at J, with 20 bases between. The V gene's germline CDR1 is SGHDN and CDR2 FVKESK. The CDR3 length is 17 residues. In nucleotides, the CDR3 is TGTGCCAGCAGCCACACCCCTTGGCCCACTCCGACCTACGAGCAGTACTTC. As protein: CASSHTPWPTPTYEQYF.

The chain uses TRBV20-1 and TRBJ2-1, with D perhaps matching TRBD2 (6 bases). Per the germline V gene, CDR1 is DFQATT and CDR2 is SNEGSKA (reference sequence). The CDR3 totals 14 residues. V was shortened by 3 bases and J by 5 bases, with 14 bases between the two germline ends. The CDR3, as DNA: TGCAGTGCTAGCCCGGGGGTGGGGAACAATGAGCAGTTCTTC. Protein product: CSASPGVGNNEQFF.

This clonotype was observed a handful of times. The chain couples TRBV6-5 to TRBJ2-7, with TRBD1 as a possible D gene (6 bases). V lost 6 bases to trimming and J lost 4 bases, with 7 bases between them. Germline V gene sequence: CDR1 MNHEY, CDR2 SVGAGI. The CDR3 spans 11 residues. The CDR3 DNA reads TGTGCCAGCAGACAGGGATACGAGCAGTACTTC. It codes for CASRQGYEQYF.

The chain links TRBV6-5 to TRBJ2-5; TRBD2 aligns across 9 bases. The CDR3 length is 14 residues. Germline CDR1 and CDR2: MNHEY and SVGAGI. V trimming: 7 bases; J trimming: 5 bases; junction bases outside the gene matches: 8. Here the CDR3 DNA reads TGTGCCAGCAAAAGGGGACTAGCTTTCGAGACCCAGTACTTC. This codes for CASKRGLAFETQYF.

This clonotype turned up a few times. This chain joins TRBV6-5 and TRBJ1-6, with unresolved D. This CDR3 has 19 residues. Germline V lookup: CDR1 MNHEY, CDR2 SVGAGI. Deletions cut 5 bases from V and 0 bases from J, with 20 bases between. CDR3 in amino acids: CASSQRPPVGSSYNSPLHF. The CDR3 DNA reads TGTGCCAGCAGTCAGCGCCCCCCGGTTGGAAGCTCCTATAATTCACCCCTCCACTTT.

This clonotype has a count of ten or more. This chain links TRBV6-5 with TRBJ2-7, with D unresolved. In germline, CDR1 is MNHEY, CDR2 SVGAGI. The CDR3 runs to 15 residues. V was pared by 0 bases and J by 3 bases, with 12 bases between. The CDR3 sequence: CASSYSPGFDYEQYF. CDR3 DNA sequence: TGTGCCAGCAGTTACTCCCCCGGGTTTGACTACGAGCAGTACTTC.

This chain joins TRBV18 and TRBJ1-1; D is uncertain. CDR1 and CDR2 (germline): KGHSH, LQKENI. The CDR3 loop spans 13 amino acids. The V gene lost 5 bases and the J gene lost 0 bases, with 7 bases spanning the gap. As DNA, the CDR3 is TGTGCCAGCTCAGGGAGGGTGAACACTGAAGCTTTCTTT. This sequence encodes CASSGRVNTEAFF.

The rearrangement links TRBV5-1 to TRBJ2-3; D is unresolved. The ends were cut back, 3 bases at V and 1 base at J, with 9 bases in the middle. CDR1 and CDR2 from the germline V gene are SGHRS and YFSETQ. CDR3 length equals 14 residues. The CDR3 nucleotides are TGCGCCAGCAGCTCCCGCTACCGCACAGATACGCAGTATTTT. Amino acids: CASSSRYRTDTQYF.

The V gene is TRBV9, the J gene TRBJ2-5; TRBD2 matches at 8 bases. This CDR3 comprises 15 residues. J lost 7 bases, V lost 2 bases, and 10 bases had no gene match. Germline V gene sequence: CDR1 SGDLS, CDR2 YYNGEE. CDR3: CASSVGGGQRGTQYF. CDR3 coding DNA: TGTGCCAGCAGCGTTGGCGGGGGGCAACGAGGGACCCAGTACTTC.

The rearrangement joins TRBV28 to TRBJ1-6, with TRBD1 matching 8 bases. In germline, CDR1 is MDHEN, CDR2 SYDVKM. With V trimmed by 5 bases and J by 9 bases, 9 bases remained unmatched. This CDR3 region has 15 residues. This CDR3 is CASSPGGAEFSPLHF. CDR3 DNA: TGTGCCAGCAGTCCAGGGGGCGCCGAGTTTTCACCCCTCCACTTT.

The V and J genes are TRBV7-3 and TRBJ2-7; D possibly uses TRBD1 or TRBD2 (5 bases each). The CDR3 loop spans 13 amino acids. Trimming removed 7 bases at V and 3 bases at J, with 13 bases between. Germline CDR1 is SGHTA and CDR2 is FQGTGA. CDR3 bases: TGTGCCAGCACCCCAACGAGGGGCTACGAGCAGTACGTC. Residues: CASTPTRGYEQYV.